These 31 T cell receptor beta chains share one sample of origin, sequenced in a study of cytomegalovirus exposure and HLA in healthy donors. Both 60 Vbeta primers and 13 Jbeta primers went into the PCR. Profiling relied on immunoSEQ multiplex PCR, and the TCRdb table lists in-frame clones only, not all of them. This repertoire comprises approximately 30,000 clones; its ten largest clones make up 3% to 4.5%. What was sequenced was PBMCs. These receptors came from a man aged 35 to 55 in good health and CMV-seronegative.

The chain recombines TRBV9 with TRBJ2-1, with 10 bases that match TRBD1. V lost 4 bases to trimming and J lost 8 bases; unmatched junction nucleotides: 12. This CDR3 contains 16 residues. Per the germline V gene, CDR1 is SGDLS and CDR2 is YYNGEE. The CDR3 loop reads CASSSRGGQGSDEQFF. Here the CDR3 DNA reads TGTGCCAGCAGCTCCCGTGGGGGACAGGGGTCCGATGAGCAGTTCTTC.

The chain recombines TRBV14 with TRBJ2-3; TRBD2 is a possible D gene (6 bases). From germline, CDR1 is SGHDN and CDR2 FVKESK. CDR3 size: 13 residues. V was shortened by 6 bases and J by 1 base, with 8 bases between the two germline ends. The DNA for the CDR3 is TGTGCCAGCAGTTTAGCGGGCACAGATACGCAGTATTTT. Protein product: CASSLAGTDTQYF.

The genes are TRBV7-9 and TRBJ2-1; a weak D match, TRBD2 (6 bases). This CDR3 has 16 residues. Trimming shortened V by 5 bases and J by 6 bases, and 20 bases separated the two germline ends. Germline V gives CDR1 SEHNR, CDR2 FQNEAQ (reference sequence). CDR3 nucleotides: TGTGCCAGCAGCCCTCCGCCCGGGCGGGGTGGCAATGAGCAGTTCTTC. As protein: CASSPPPGRGGNEQFF. The full variable domain, its missing parts supplied by reference TRBV7-9 and TRBJ2-1, is DTGVSQNPRHKITKRGQNVTFRCDPISEHNRLYWYRQTLGQGPEFLTYFQNEAQLEKSRLLSDRFSAERPKGSFSTLEIQRTEQGDSAMYLCASSPPPGRGGNEQFFGPGTRLTVL.

This chain uses TRBV5-1 with TRBJ2-7, with 7 bases aligning to TRBD1. CDR1 SGHRS and CDR2 YFSETQ come from the germline V gene. This CDR3 comprises 15 residues. The trim removed 0 bases at V and 0 bases at J, leaving 3 bases unmatched. In DNA form, the CDR3 reads TGCGCCAGCAGCTTGGAAGGGACAGCCTCCTACGAGCAGTACTTC. Protein: CASSLEGTASYEQYF.

This chain connects TRBV30 to TRBJ2-2; 8 bases align to TRBD1. Looked up from germline, CDR1 is GTSNPN and CDR2 is SVGIG (reference sequence). After removal of 2 bases from V and 6 bases from J, the junction contained 17 bases not matched to a gene. This CDR3 has 18 amino acids. The CDR3 loop reads CAWSLGRGQGAFPGELFF. CDR3 bases: TGTGCCTGGAGTCTCGGTAGGGGGCAGGGGGCTTTCCCCGGGGAGCTGTTTTTT.

The chain carries TRBV6-5 and TRBJ2-7; a possible D gene is TRBD2 (5 bases). The ends were cut back, 7 bases at V and 2 bases at J, with 12 bases in the middle. CDR3 length: 13 amino acids. The germline V gene encodes CDR1 MNHEY and CDR2 SVGAGI. The CDR3 loop reads CASNGGGPYEQYF. The CDR3 DNA reads as TGTGCCAGCAATGGAGGAGGCCCCTACGAGCAGTACTTC.

V and J are TRBV9 and TRBJ1-2; 8 nucleotides agree with TRBD1. In germline, CDR1 is SGDLS, CDR2 YYNGEE. The length of the CDR3 is 15 residues. J was trimmed by 4 bases and V by 3 bases; bases with no gene match: 8. CDR3 amino acids: CASSEGGTGAYGYTF. CDR3 sequence (DNA): TGTGCCAGCAGCGAGGGGGGGACAGGCGCCTATGGCTACACCTTC.

The chain links TRBV19 to TRBJ2-2; no definite D call. This CDR3 contains 15 residues. V shed 2 bases and J shed 4 bases, with 11 bases lying between them. Germline lookup yields CDR1 LNHDA and CDR2 SQIVND (reference sequence). CDR3 protein: CASSIHIASTGELFF. The DNA for the CDR3 is TGTGCCAGTAGTATACACATAGCTTCCACCGGGGAGCTGTTTTTT.

This rearrangement joins TRBV19 to TRBJ1-2; D might be TRBD1 (5 bases). Trimming left V 7 bases short and J 3 bases short, with 9 bases between. CDR1 and CDR2 from the germline V gene are LNHDA and SQIVND (reference sequence). CDR3 length: 12 amino acids. The CDR3 bases are TGTGCCAGTATTAAAGGGGACTATGGCTACACCTTC. It encodes CASIKGDYGYTF.

V usage is TRBV21-1 and J usage is TRBJ2-3; the DNA was not used to check the table's D call, TRBD2. TRBV21-1 corresponds to a pseudogene. The CDR3 is 15 residues long. The CDR3 DNA follows: TGTGCCAGCAGCAAAGAAGGAGGGGGCACAGATACGCAGTATTTT. Residues: CASSKEGGGTDTQYF.

The J gene is TRBJ2-7, the V gene TRBV5-1; a possible D gene is TRBD2 (5 bases). The CDR3 sequence is 17 residues long. The V end lost 0 bases, the J end lost 0 bases, and 16 bases lay between the germline ends. Germline V gene sequence: CDR1 SGHRS, CDR2 YFSETQ. The CDR3 spells CASSLALDSESSYEQYF. DNA for the CDR3: TGCGCCAGCAGCTTGGCTTTGGACTCCGAAAGCTCCTACGAGCAGTACTTC.

The V gene is TRBV30, the J gene TRBJ2-1, with 8 positions matching TRBD1. Germline V lookup: CDR1 GTSNPN, CDR2 SVGIG (reference sequence). V was clipped by 2 bases and J by 2 bases; unmatched bases: 2. This CDR3 contains 14 residues. The CDR3 sequence: CAWSQGATYNEQFF. CDR3 DNA sequence: TGTGCCTGGAGTCAGGGGGCCACCTACAATGAGCAGTTCTTC. The full variable domain, completed using reference TRBV30 and TRBJ2-1, is SQTIHQWPATLVQPVGSPLSLECTVEGTSNPNLYWYRQAAGRGLQLLFYSVGIGQISSEVPQNLSASRPQDRQFILSSKKLLLSDSGFYLCAWSQGATYNEQFFGPGTRLTVL.

V usage is TRBV19 and J usage is TRBJ1-5; TRBD1 aligns across 8 bases. This CDR3 comprises 14 residues. In germline, CDR1 is LNHDA, CDR2 SQIVND (reference sequence). Losses at the gene ends were 5 bases for V and 4 bases for J; bases not matched to a gene: 4. CDR3 coding DNA: TGTGCCAGTAGTGTACAGGGGGGGAATCAGCCCCAGCATTTT. It is translated as CASSVQGGNQPQHF.

V gene TRBV28 combines with J gene TRBJ1-5; D unclear. The CDR3 contains 14 residues. Germline V gene sequence: CDR1 MDHEN, CDR2 SYDVKM. Trimming removed 10 bases from V and 0 bases from J, with 13 bases in between. DNA for the CDR3: TGTGCCATCCGGGGAACAGTTAGCAATCAGCCCCAGCATTTT. Translated: CAIRGTVSNQPQHF. Looking up the rest from reference TRBV28 and TRBJ1-5 gives the full variable domain: DVKVTQSSRYLVKRTGEKVFLECVQDMDHENMFWYRQDPGLGLRLIYFSYDVKMKEKGDIPEGYSVSREKKERFSLILESASTNQTSMYLCAIRGTVSNQPQHFGDGTRLSIL.

The chain combines TRBV30 with TRBJ2-5, with D perhaps TRBD2 (6 bases). V was shortened by 0 bases and J by 1 base, with 9 bases between the two germline ends. The CDR3 consists of 14 residues. Germline assignment: CDR1 GTSNPN and CDR2 SVGIG (reference sequence). The chain's CDR3 is CAWSVLGGQETQYF. CDR3 bases: TGTGCCTGGAGTGTACTGGGGGGCCAAGAGACCCAGTACTTC.

V is TRBV29-1 and J is TRBJ1-3, with D perhaps matching TRBD1 (6 bases). Trimming cost V 0 bases and J 0 bases, with 18 bases left between them. This CDR3 spans 18 amino acids. Per germline, CDR1 SQVTM and CDR2 ANQGSEA. CDR3 region: CSVEDPGGEGSSGNTIYF. CDR3 in DNA: TGCAGCGTTGAAGATCCGGGGGGCGAGGGGAGCTCTGGAAACACCATATATTTT. Supplemented by reference TRBV29-1 and TRBJ1-3, the full variable domain reads SAVISQKPSRDICQRGTSLTIQCQVDSQVTMMFWYRQQPGQSLTLIATANQGSEATYESGFVIDKFPISRPNLTFSTLTVSNMSPEDSSIYLCSVEDPGGEGSSGNTIYFGEGSWLTVV.

The genes are TRBV28 and TRBJ2-1; possible D gene TRBD2, 6 bases. V lost 10 bases to trimming and J lost 11 bases, with 21 bases between them. The CDR3 length is 13 residues. Germline V gene sequence: CDR1 MDHEN, CDR2 SYDVKM. The CDR3 bases are TGTGCCACCGACCGCCCCGGGAGTTTTCAGCAGTTCTTC. Amino acids: CATDRPGSFQQFF.

This chain connects TRBV29-1 to TRBJ2-7; 7 nucleotides line up with TRBD2. This CDR3 has 12 residues. CDR1 SQVTM and CDR2 ANQGSEA come from the germline V gene. The junction had 2 bases not matched to a gene; V was cut back by 4 bases and J by 2 bases. The CDR3 is CSVGAGAYEQYF. CDR3 nucleotides: TGCAGCGTTGGGGCGGGGGCCTACGAGCAGTACTTC.

The V gene is TRBV30, the J gene TRBJ2-1; 7 bases align to TRBD2. Trimming cost V 2 bases and J 10 bases; bases outside gene matches: 5. CDR1 GTSNPN and CDR2 SVGIG come from the germline V gene (reference sequence). This CDR3 spans 12 amino acids. The CDR3 DNA reads as TGTGCCTGGAGTTCCGGGGGACTAGAGCAGTTCTTC. This codes for CAWSSGGLEQFF.

The chain uses TRBV9 and TRBJ1-4; tentative D call: TRBD1 (5 bases). The V gene lost 4 bases and the J gene lost 8 bases, with 18 bases spanning the gap. CDR1 and CDR2 from the germline V gene are SGDLS and YYNGEE. The CDR3 is 15 residues long. CDR3 region: CASSPRDYRGEKLFF. CDR3 nucleotides: TGTGCCAGCAGCCCACGGGACTACCGGGGGGAAAAACTGTTTTTT.

The chain uses TRBV19 and TRBJ1-5, with D possibly being TRBD1 (5 bases). Germline CDR1 is LNHDA and CDR2 is SQIVND (reference sequence). V lost 5 bases and J 2 bases, leaving 13 bases between the germline ends. The CDR3 sequence is 15 residues long. CDR3: CASSPWGDGNQPQHF. The CDR3 DNA reads as TGTGCCAGTAGTCCTTGGGGGGACGGCAATCAGCCCCAGCATTTT.

This rearrangement joins TRBV5-1 to TRBJ2-5; 7 nucleotides line up with TRBD1. Germline CDR1 reads SGHRS; CDR2 reads YFSETQ. This CDR3 region has 13 residues. Unmatched junction bases numbered 5, after V lost 4 bases and J lost 5 bases. The DNA of the CDR3 is TGCGCCAGCAGCGAGGGGGCAGGTGAGACCCAGTACTTC. Translation: CASSEGAGETQYF.

The rearrangement uses TRBV7-2 and TRBJ2-2; 7 bases fit TRBD1. Trimming took 4 bases from V and 8 from J; bases not matched to a gene: 7. Germline V gives CDR1 SGHTA, CDR2 FQGNSA. The CDR3 extends over 14 amino acids. CDR3 sequence (DNA): TGTGCCAGCAGCTCACGCGACAGGGCTGGGGAGCTGTTTTTT. This sequence encodes CASSSRDRAGELFF. The complete variable domain, with remaining parts taken from reference TRBV7-2 and TRBJ2-2, reads GAGVSQSPSNKVTEKGKDVELRCDPISGHTALYWYRQSLGQGLEFLIYFQGNSAPDKSGLPSDRFSAERTGGSVSTLTIQRTQQEDSAVYLCASSSRDRAGELFFGEGSRLTVL.

This chain links TRBV4-1 with TRBJ2-7; 7 bases line up with TRBD2. The germline CDR1 and CDR2 sequences are MGHRA and YSYEKL. The CDR3 extends over 15 amino acids. J gave up 2 bases and V 1 base, and 5 bases lay outside the gene matches. In DNA form, the CDR3 reads TGCGCCAGCAGCCAAGGTCAGGGAGGGACCTACGAGCAGTACTTC. It encodes CASSQGQGGTYEQYF.

The chain has TRBV6-1 and TRBJ2-3; maybe TRBD2 (7 bases). The CDR3 is 15 residues long. Trimming took 0 bases from V and 8 from J, leaving 15 bases between them. CDR1 and CDR2 from the germline V gene are MNHNS and SASEGT. CDR3 bases: TGTGCCAGCAGTGAAGCAACAGGGACTATCTCTACGCAGTATTTT. It specifies CASSEATGTISTQYF.

V is TRBV7-2 and J is TRBJ2-1; TRBD2 agrees at 13 bases. The germline V gene has CDR1 SGHTA and CDR2 FQGNSA. The CDR3 loop spans 15 amino acids. The V and J ends lost 2 bases and 14 bases, in that order; junction bases with no gene match: 9. DNA for the CDR3: TGTGCCAGCAGCTTATTGACTAGCGGGAGGTCACAAGAGTTCTTC. Translation gives CASSLLTSGRSQEFF.

This chain uses TRBV27 with TRBJ2-3, with 9 nucleotides matching TRBD1. The CDR3 is 15 amino acids. CDR1 is MNHEY and CDR2 is SMNVEV in the germline V gene (reference sequence). V was pared by 2 bases and J by 2 bases, with 2 bases of the junction left unmatched. The CDR3 loop is CASSLGTGHTDTQYF. CDR3 coding DNA: TGTGCCAGCAGTTTAGGGACAGGGCACACAGATACGCAGTATTTT.

The J gene is TRBJ1-3, the V gene TRBV2; unclear D gene. The CDR3 totals 13 residues. V gave up 3 bases and J gave up 3 bases, with 6 bases separating them. CDR1 and CDR2 (germline): SNHLY, FYNNEI. CDR3 loop: CASSETLGNTIYF. The CDR3 DNA reads TGTGCCAGCAGTGAGACACTTGGAAACACCATATATTTT.

The J gene is TRBJ2-3, the V gene TRBV9; a possible D gene is TRBD2 (6 bases). The germline gives CDR1 SGDLS, CDR2 YYNGEE. This CDR3 region has 17 residues. Deletions cut 1 base from V and 3 bases from J, with 18 bases between. CDR3 DNA: TGTGCCAGCAGCGTATTCAATTGGGGAGGAACTACAGATACGCAGTATTTT. Translation: CASSVFNWGGTTDTQYF.

The chain uses TRBV28 and TRBJ1-2, with D possibly matching TRBD1 (6 bases). The CDR3 has 13 residues. Germline V gene lookup returns CDR1 MDHEN and CDR2 SYDVKM. The germline V and J ends were trimmed by 3 bases and 4 bases, with 9 bases remaining between them. CDR3 nucleotide sequence: TGTGCCAGCAGTTTTACAGGGAGCTATGGCTACACCTTC. It yields the protein CASSFTGSYGYTF.

The V gene is TRBV7-2, the J gene TRBJ2-3, with 9 positions matching TRBD2. Germline V CDR1 and CDR2: SGHTA, FQGNSA. The CDR3 totals 16 residues. The trim removed 3 bases at V and 7 bases at J, leaving 11 bases unmatched. The CDR3 protein is CASSLLAAGGHNTQYF. DNA of the CDR3: TGTGCCAGCAGCTTGCTGGCAGCGGGAGGCCACAATACGCAGTATTTT.